The source of this TCR beta chain is a study of beta chain features in type 1 diabetes. Overall study results and limits: Unsettled here was the matter of whether HLA type influences TCRB rearrangement. All four CD4+ subsets from Type 1 diabetes patients carried moderately but significantly shorter TCRB CDR3s. Naive, central memory and Treg TCRB repertoires appeared more alike in patients than in healthy donors.

Points on this clone: The antigen is undetermined.

Of the isolated RNA, all was reverse transcribed, and so the sequenced material was expressed TCRB transcripts. Sequencing was performed with immunoSEQ multiplex PCR; in TCRdb, only in-frame clones are kept and a portion is missing. The sample carries roughly 300,000 clones, roughly 13% recorded once. The CDR3 covers 15 residues. Germline CDR1 and CDR2: MNHEY and SVGAGI. Trimming stripped 0 bases from V and 3 bases from J, with 12 bases between. This rearrangement joins TRBV6-5 to TRBJ2-7; TRBD2 is a possible D gene (5 bases). The receptor was derived from a man in his thirties or forties with type 1 diabetes. Material for sequencing was naive CD4+ T cells from blood. CDR3 DNA sequence: TGTGCCAGCAGTTACTCGACGGGGTTCGGCTACGAGCAGTACTTC. It is translated as CASSYSTGFGYEQYF.